Listed below are T cell receptor beta chains from one sample, sequenced in a study of cytotoxic CD8 clonotypes in ibrutinib-treated CLL. Generated by immunoSEQ multiplex PCR, the TCRdb table keeps only in-frame clones and is missing some. The data hold approximately 200,000 clones, with roughly 72% observed a single time. Here the sequenced sample was PBMCs, taken after 24 months of ibrutinib treatment. Receptor source: a human donor with chronic lymphocytic leukemia. CDR3s include the opening cysteine and the closing phenylalanine or tryptophan. A D gene is named only where the DNA matches it firmly. Expanded clones are given a class, and other clones once, few, many or no size at all.

clone size	D gene	CDR3 length	V gene	J gene	CDR3 protein
.	TRBD1	14	TRBV2	TRBJ2-3	CATLQGAGTDTQYF
.	.	14	TRBV7-9	TRBJ2-7	CASSLGQGDYEQYF
.	.	13	TRBV6-1	TRBJ1-2	CASSERVDYGYTF
.	TRBD2	15	TRBV11-2	TRBJ2-5	CASSLAWLAEETQYF
.	TRBD2	14	TRBV30	TRBJ2-1	CAWSPLASGGKQFF
once	.	15	TRBV7-8	TRBJ2-1	CASSLALGLYNEQFF
.	.	14	TRBV4-1	TRBJ1-4	CASSQEYEGAKLFF
once	.	13	TRBV6-6	TRBJ2-3	CASSKGHIDTQYF
.	.	13	TRBV6-1	TRBJ2-3	CASRDTYTDTQYF
.	TRBD1	15	TRBV9	TRBJ2-3	CASSSGTASTDTQYF
once	.	13	TRBV6-5	TRBJ2-7	CASKVGYSYEQYF
.	TRBD1	14	TRBV30	TRBJ2-5	CAWTTGTGKKTQYF
.	TRBD2	18	TRBV7-2	TRBJ2-3	CASSLMVASGISTDTQYF
few	TRBD1	13	TRBV5-4	TRBJ1-2	CASSGGQNYGYTF
once	TRBD2	17	TRBV28	TRBJ2-5	CASSLIAGREAQETQYF
.	.	12	TRBV28	TRBJ2-7	CASSPQGYEQYF
.	.	15	TRBV25-1	TRBJ1-3	CASSARRSFGNTIYF
few	.	15	TRBV18	TRBJ2-7	CASSRNKETAYEQYF
few	.	15	TRBV5-1	TRBJ2-2	CASSFTGFATGELFF
.	.	13	TRBV27	TRBJ1-5	CASSLGTWQPQHF
.	.	14	TRBV13	TRBJ2-7	CASSLMGNPYEQYF